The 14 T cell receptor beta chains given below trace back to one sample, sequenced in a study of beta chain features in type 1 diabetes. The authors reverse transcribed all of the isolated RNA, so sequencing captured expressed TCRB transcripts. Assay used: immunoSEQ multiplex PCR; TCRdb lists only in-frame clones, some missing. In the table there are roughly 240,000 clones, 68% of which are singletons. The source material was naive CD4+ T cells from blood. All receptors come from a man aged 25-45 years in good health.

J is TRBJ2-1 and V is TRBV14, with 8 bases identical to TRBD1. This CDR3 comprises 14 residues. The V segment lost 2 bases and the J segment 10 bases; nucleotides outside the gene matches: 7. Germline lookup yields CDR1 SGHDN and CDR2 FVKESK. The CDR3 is CASSQNTGQGEQFF. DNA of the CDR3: TGTGCCAGCAGCCAAAACACCGGACAGGGAGAGCAGTTCTTC. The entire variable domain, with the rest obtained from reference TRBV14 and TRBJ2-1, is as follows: EAGVTQFPSHSVIEKGQTVTLRCDPISGHDNLYWYRRVMGKEIKFLLHFVKESKQDESGMPNNRFLAERTGGTYSTLKVQPAELEDSGVYFCASSQNTGQGEQFFGPGTRLTVL.

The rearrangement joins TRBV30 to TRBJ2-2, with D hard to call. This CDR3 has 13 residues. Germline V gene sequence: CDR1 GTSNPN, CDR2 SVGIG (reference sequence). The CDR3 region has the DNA TGTGCTCAGAGCAGACTTAACACCGGGGAGCTGTTTTTT. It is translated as CAQSRLNTGELFF.

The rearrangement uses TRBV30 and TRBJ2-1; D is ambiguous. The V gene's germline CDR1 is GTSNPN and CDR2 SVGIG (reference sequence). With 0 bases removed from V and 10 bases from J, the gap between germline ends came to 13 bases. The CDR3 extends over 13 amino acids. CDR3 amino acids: CAWSVRTPSEQFF. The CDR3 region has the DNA TGTGCCTGGAGTGTTAGGACCCCCAGCGAGCAGTTCTTC.

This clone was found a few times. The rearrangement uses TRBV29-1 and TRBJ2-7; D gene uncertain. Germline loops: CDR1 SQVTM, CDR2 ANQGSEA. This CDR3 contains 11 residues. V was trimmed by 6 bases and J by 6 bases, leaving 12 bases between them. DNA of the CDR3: TGCAGCGTCGCTCAATTGGGCGAGCAGTACTTC. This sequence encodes CSVAQLGEQYF.

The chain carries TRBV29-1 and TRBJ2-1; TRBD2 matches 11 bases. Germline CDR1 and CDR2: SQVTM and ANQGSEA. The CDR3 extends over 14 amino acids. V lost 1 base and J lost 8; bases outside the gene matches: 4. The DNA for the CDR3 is TGCAGCGTTGAAGGACTAGCGGGAAACTATGAGCAGTTCTTC. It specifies CSVEGLAGNYEQFF.

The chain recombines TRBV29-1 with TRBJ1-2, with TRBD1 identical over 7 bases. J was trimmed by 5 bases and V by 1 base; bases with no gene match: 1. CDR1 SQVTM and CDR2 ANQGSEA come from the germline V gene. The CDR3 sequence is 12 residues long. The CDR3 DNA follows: TGCAGCGTTGAAGCAGGGGGATATGGCTACACCTTC. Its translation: CSVEAGGYGYTF.

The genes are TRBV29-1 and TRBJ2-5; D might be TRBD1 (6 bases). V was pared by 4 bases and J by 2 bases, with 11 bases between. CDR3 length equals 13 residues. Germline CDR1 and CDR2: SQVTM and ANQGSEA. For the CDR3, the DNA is TGCAGCGTTGGCAACAGGGAGCAAGAGACCCAGTACTTC. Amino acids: CSVGNREQETQYF.

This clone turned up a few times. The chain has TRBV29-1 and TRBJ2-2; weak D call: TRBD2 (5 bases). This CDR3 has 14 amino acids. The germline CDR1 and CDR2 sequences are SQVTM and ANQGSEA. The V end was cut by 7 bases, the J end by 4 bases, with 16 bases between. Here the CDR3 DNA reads TGCAGCGCGGAGGATCAGGTCGGCACCGGGGAGCTGTTTTTT. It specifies CSAEDQVGTGELFF.

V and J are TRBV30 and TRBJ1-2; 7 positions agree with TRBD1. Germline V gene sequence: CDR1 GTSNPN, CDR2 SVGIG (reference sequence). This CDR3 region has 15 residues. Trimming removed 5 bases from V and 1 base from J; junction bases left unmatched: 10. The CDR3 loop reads CAWGLMTGYNYGYTF. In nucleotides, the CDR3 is TGTGCCTGGGGCCTTATGACAGGGTATAACTATGGCTACACCTTC.

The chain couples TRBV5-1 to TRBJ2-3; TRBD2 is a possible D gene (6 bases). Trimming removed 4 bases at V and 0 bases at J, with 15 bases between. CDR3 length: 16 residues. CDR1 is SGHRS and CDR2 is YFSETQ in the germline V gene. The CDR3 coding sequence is TGCGCCAGCAGCGGATTAGCGGCACCCAGCACAGATACGCAGTATTTT. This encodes CASSGLAAPSTDTQYF.

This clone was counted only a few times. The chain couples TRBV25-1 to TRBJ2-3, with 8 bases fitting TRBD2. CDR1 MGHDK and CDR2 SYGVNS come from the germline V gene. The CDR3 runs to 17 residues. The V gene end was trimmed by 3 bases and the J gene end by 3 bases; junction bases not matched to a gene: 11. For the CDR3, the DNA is TGTGCCAGCAGTGATGAGGCGGGGGGCCGATGGACAGATACGCAGTATTTT. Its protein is CASSDEAGGRWTDTQYF.

The CDR3, as DNA: TGTGCCAGCAGTTACCGGACTAGCACCTCCTACAATGAGCAGTTCTTC. This codes for CASSYRTSTSYNEQFF. The chain has TRBV6-5 and TRBJ2-1, with 8 bases identical to TRBD2. The CDR3 covers 16 residues. Germline lookup yields CDR1 MNHEY and CDR2 SVGAGI. Trimming at V came to 2 bases and at J to 0 bases, leaving 3 bases not matched to a gene.

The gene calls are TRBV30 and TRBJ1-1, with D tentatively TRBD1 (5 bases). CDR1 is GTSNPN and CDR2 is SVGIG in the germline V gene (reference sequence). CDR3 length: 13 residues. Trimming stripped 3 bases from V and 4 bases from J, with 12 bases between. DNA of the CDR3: TGTGCCTGGAGCAGGGAGAAGGTCACTGAAGCTTTCTTT. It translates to CAWSREKVTEAFF.

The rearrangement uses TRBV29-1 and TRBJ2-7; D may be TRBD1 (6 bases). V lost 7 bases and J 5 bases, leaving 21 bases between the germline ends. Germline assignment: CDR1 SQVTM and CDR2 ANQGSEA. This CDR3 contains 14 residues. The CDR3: CSAIGTGLRNEQYF. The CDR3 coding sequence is TGCAGCGCTATTGGTACAGGGTTAAGGAACGAGCAGTACTTC.